A selection of T cell receptor beta chains follows, all from one sample in a study of T cell responses to AZD1222 COVID-19 vaccine. Sequencing used immunoSEQ multiplex PCR; TCRdb keeps in-frame clones, though not all of them. The table includes 100,000 or so clones, 86% detected once. The specimen was peripheral blood, collected on day 0 of AZD1222 vaccination. The receptors derive from an adult in good health. CDR3s include the opening cysteine and the closing phenylalanine or tryptophan. The D gene is left open where the match is weak. Only some rows state a clone size, as once, few, many or a class for expanded clones.

cdr3_nt: TGTGCCAGCAGCCAAGGTAGCCACTCCTACGAGCAGTACTTC; cdr3_aa: CASSQGSHSYEQYF; v_call: TRBV3-1/TRBV3-2; j_call: TRBJ2-7; clone_size: -; d_call: -
cdr3_nt: TGTGCCAGCAGTGAGGGGACTGCCAACGTAGATACGCAGTATTTT; cdr3_aa: CASSEGTANVDTQYF; v_call: TRBV6-1; j_call: TRBJ2-3; clone_size: -; d_call: -
cdr3_nt: TGTGCCAGCAGCCCAGGGGACAGGCTTGAGCAGTTCTTC; cdr3_aa: CASSPGDRLEQFF; v_call: TRBV5-6; j_call: TRBJ2-1; clone_size: -; d_call: TRBD1
cdr3_nt: TGTGCCAGCAGCCAAGAAGAGTTAACTCAAACAGGCACAGATACGCAGTATTTT; cdr3_aa: CASSQEELTQTGTDTQYF; v_call: TRBV3-1/TRBV3-2; j_call: TRBJ2-3; clone_size: -; d_call: -
cdr3_nt: TGCAGTGCTAGTGCACTAGCGGTTTTCACAGATACGCAGTATTTT; cdr3_aa: CSASALAVFTDTQYF; v_call: TRBV20-1; j_call: TRBJ2-3; clone_size: -; d_call: TRBD2
cdr3_nt: TGTGCCAGCCGGAGGGATTCGGGACAGACCTACGAGCAGTACTTC; cdr3_aa: CASRRDSGQTYEQYF; v_call: TRBV6-4; j_call: TRBJ2-7; clone_size: -; d_call: -
cdr3_nt: TGTGCCAGCAGCGTAGCTTCCTTGGGTGAAGCTTTCTTT; cdr3_aa: CASSVASLGEAFF; v_call: TRBV9; j_call: TRBJ1-1; clone_size: -; d_call: -
cdr3_nt: TGTGCCAGCTCACCTGGCAGGGGGCCTGACAATGAGCAGTTCTTC; cdr3_aa: CASSPGRGPDNEQFF; v_call: TRBV18; j_call: TRBJ2-1; clone_size: -; d_call: TRBD1
cdr3_nt: TGTGCCAGCAGACGGACAGTAAGCAATCAGCCCCAGCATTTT; cdr3_aa: CASRRTVSNQPQHF; v_call: TRBV2; j_call: TRBJ1-5; clone_size: once; d_call: -
cdr3_nt: TGTGCCAGCAGCGAAGCAGGGGGCTTGGCCGGGGAGCTGTTTTTT; cdr3_aa: CASSEAGGLAGELFF; v_call: TRBV5-5; j_call: TRBJ2-2; clone_size: -; d_call: TRBD1
cdr3_nt: TGTGCCAGCAGCTTGATTGAAGGGAACTATGGCTACACCTTC; cdr3_aa: CASSLIEGNYGYTF; v_call: TRBV5-4; j_call: TRBJ1-2; clone_size: few; d_call: -
cdr3_nt: TGTGCCAGCAGCCCAAAGGGACTAGCGGCCAATGAGCAGTTCTTC; cdr3_aa: CASSPKGLAANEQFF; v_call: TRBV7-3; j_call: TRBJ2-1; clone_size: -; d_call: TRBD2
cdr3_nt: TGTGCCAGCAGGGGGACAGGGGACACTGAAGCTTTCTTT; cdr3_aa: CASRGTGDTEAFF; v_call: TRBV6-5; j_call: TRBJ1-1; clone_size: -; d_call: TRBD1